Here is one TCR beta chain with its context. Its specificity is not known. This entry is derived from a study of cytomegalovirus exposure and HLA in healthy donors. Study-wide results and limits: Most TCRs appeared rarely, but some public TCRs recurred in many donors. The productive fraction for most TCR beta V segments was about 87% or about 30% in an earlier analysis.

A multiplex PCR was run with 60 Vbeta primers and 13 Jbeta primers. In the authors' methods: There were about 88 million unique TCR beta chains by a later count, and about 12 million of them were shared. This table comes from immunoSEQ multiplex PCR, and its TCRdb copy is limited to in-frame clones, with some not included. The D gene and trimming were derived from the DNA, and the V and J assignments and clone size from that table. The sample consists of more than 95,000 clones, approximately 80% of them appearing once. CDR3 length equals 13 residues. Trimming removed 5 bases from V and 6 bases from J, with 14 bases in between. Germline values: CDR1 MNHEY, CDR2 SVGAGI.

The source material was PBMCs. The chain combines TRBV6-5 with TRBJ2-7; a weak D match, TRBD1 (7 bases). The receptor was isolated from a woman aged 18-30 years in good health and CMV-seropositive. The CDR3 spells CASSPGGSSEQYF. The CDR3 coding sequence is TGTGCCAGCAGTCCAGGGGGGAGTAGCGAGCAGTACTTC.